A single sample is the source of the 13 T cell receptor beta chains below, sequenced in a study of spatial heterogeneity in lung cancer. Time point described: sample taken at primary tumor resection. Tumor, nontumor lung or frozen PBMC supplied whole RNA that was sequenced unsorted. One entry per CDR3 protein results from TCRdb running MiXCR on the 5' RACE reads. The sample records 50,000 to 65,000 distinct CDR3 sequences, less than 10% being singletons. The sample consisted of PBMCs, taken at surgery. The receptor source for this set is a female donor with early-stage non-small cell lung cancer.

The rearrangement links TRBV7-9 to TRBJ2-3; possible D gene TRBD2, 5 bases. V was cut by 5 bases and J by 0 bases, with 21 bases left in between. The CDR3 runs 18 residues. Looked up from germline, CDR1 is SEHNR and CDR2 is FQNEAQ (reference sequence). The CDR3 loop reads CASSPLAGPKESTDTQYF. CDR3 DNA: TGTGCCAGCAGCCCCCTGGCGGGCCCCAAGGAGAGCACAGATACGCAGTATTTT.

This clonotype appeared a few times. The chain carries TRBV5-6 and TRBJ2-1; D uncertain. V was cut by 0 bases and J by 0 bases, with 10 bases left in between. Germline lookup yields CDR1 SGHDT and CDR2 YYEEEE. This CDR3 region has 16 residues. CDR3 sequence (DNA): TGTGCCAGCAGCTTGGCCTCGTGGAGCTCCTACAATGAGCAGTTCTTC. Protein sequence: CASSLASWSSYNEQFF.

This clonotype was detected ten times or more. V gene TRBV12-3 or TRBV12-4 combines with J gene TRBJ1-4; the D gene is possibly TRBD1 (5 bases). The V end was cut by 3 bases, the J end by 4 bases, with 9 bases between. This CDR3 region has 14 residues. DNA of the CDR3: TGTGCCAGCAGTTTTCAGGGTCATAATGAAAAACTGTTTTTT. It yields the protein CASSFQGHNEKLFF.

The gene calls are TRBV6-6 and TRBJ2-7, with 7 bases aligning to TRBD1. Trimming at V came to 4 bases and at J to 11 bases, leaving 5 bases not matched to a gene. The CDR3 length is 11 residues. CDR1 is MNHNY, CDR2 SVGAGI, per germline (reference sequence). CDR3 amino acids: CASSSGGGKYV. CDR3 nucleotides: TGTGCCAGCAGTTCAGGGGGTGGGAAGTACGTC.

This clonotype was seen more than once but under ten times. The chain links TRBV13 to TRBJ2-5; D may be TRBD2 (5 bases). V was trimmed by 5 bases and J by 7 bases, leaving 17 bases between them. In germline, CDR1 is PRHDT, CDR2 FYEKMQ (reference sequence). This CDR3 contains 14 residues. The CDR3 DNA follows: TGTGCCAGCAGCGCAGGACGGGATCTTGGGACCCAGTACTTC. This codes for CASSAGRDLGTQYF.

This clonotype was detected only a few times. The V call is TRBV6-5, the J call TRBJ2-3, with 8 positions matching TRBD1. This CDR3 region has 17 residues. Germline values: CDR1 MNHEY, CDR2 SVGAGI. J was trimmed by 5 bases and V by 0 bases; bases with no gene match: 10. The CDR3, as DNA: TGTGCCAGCAGTTACTCGCTAACAGGGGGAGCGTTAGATACGCAGTATTTT. Translation gives CASSYSLTGGALDTQYF.

This clonotype was counted a few times. The chain carries TRBV6-5 and TRBJ2-1; 8 bases match TRBD1. This CDR3 contains 16 residues. Trimming removed 5 bases from V and 5 bases from J; junction bases left unmatched: 11. Looked up from germline, CDR1 is MNHEY and CDR2 is SVGAGI. The CDR3 coding sequence is TGTGCCAGCAGTATCGGACAGGGAAGGGGACACAATGAGCAGTTCTTC. Encoded protein: CASSIGQGRGHNEQFF.

The chain couples TRBV20-1 to TRBJ1-2, with 7 bases that match TRBD1. V trimming: 4 bases; J trimming: 8 bases; junction bases outside the gene matches: 7. Germline V CDR1 and CDR2: DFQATT, SNEGSKA (reference sequence). The CDR3 totals 12 residues. The CDR3 reads CSATGGILGYTF. The CDR3 DNA reads as TGCAGTGCTACAGGGGGAATTTTAGGCTACACCTTC.

This clonotype was seen repeatedly, ten times or more. V is TRBV11-3 and J is TRBJ1-2; tentatively, D is TRBD1 (5 bases). Trimming left V 1 base short and J 4 bases short, with 7 bases between. The CDR3 runs 13 residues. Germline V gene data show CDR1 as SGHNT and CDR2 as YENEEA. The DNA for the CDR3 is TGTGCCAGCAGCTTAGGGGGCTTCTATGGCTACACCTTC. This encodes CASSLGGFYGYTF.

Many counts were recorded for this clonotype. The V call is TRBV10-3, the J call TRBJ1-3; 7 bases line up with TRBD1. After removal of 0 bases from V and 7 bases from J, the junction contained 3 bases not matched to a gene. Germline CDR1 ENHRY, CDR2 SYGVKD. The CDR3 consists of 14 residues. CDR3 DNA: TGTGCCATCAGTGAGTCGACAGGGACGAACACCATATATTTT. Translating gives CAISESTGTNTIYF.

Worth noting for this clonotype: Just one base apart from a much larger clone, this may be a read error. CDR3 DNA: TGTGCCAGCAGTGAAAGGCTAGACTGCAATGAGCAGTTCTTC. Its translation: CASSERLDCNEQFF. The chain uses TRBV2 and TRBJ2-1; D unresolved. The germline V and J ends were trimmed by 2 bases and 6 bases, with 11 bases remaining between them. Germline values: CDR1 SNHLY, CDR2 FYNNEI. The CDR3 totals 14 residues.

This clonotype was counted between two and nine times. The V and J genes are TRBV6-2 or TRBV6-3 and TRBJ1-1, with 8 bases matching TRBD1. The germline V gene has CDR1 MNHEY and CDR2 SVGEGT. The ends lost 2 bases at V and 4 bases at J; junction bases unmatched: 6. The CDR3 consists of 15 residues. In nucleotides, the CDR3 is TGTGCCAGCAGTTACCTTGGACAGGGCGGCACTGAAGCTTTCTTT. Residues: CASSYLGQGGTEAFF.

Many counts were recorded for this clonotype. The chain joins TRBV29-1 to TRBJ1-3; TRBD1 agrees at 10 bases. Germline-derived CDR1 and CDR2 are SQVTM and ANQGSEA. V dropped 7 bases and J dropped 3; count of bases not matched to a gene: 3. CDR3 length equals 13 residues. Written as DNA, the CDR3 is TGCAGCGGCGGACAGGGGGGTGGAAACACCATATATTTT. Its translation is CSGGQGGGNTIYF. The whole variable domain, remainder taken from reference TRBV29-1 and TRBJ1-3, is SAVISQKPSRDICQRGTSLTIQCQVDSQVTMMFWYRQQPGQSLTLIATANQGSEATYESGFVIDKFPISRPNLTFSTLTVSNMSPEDSSIYLCSGGQGGGNTIYFGEGSWLTVV.